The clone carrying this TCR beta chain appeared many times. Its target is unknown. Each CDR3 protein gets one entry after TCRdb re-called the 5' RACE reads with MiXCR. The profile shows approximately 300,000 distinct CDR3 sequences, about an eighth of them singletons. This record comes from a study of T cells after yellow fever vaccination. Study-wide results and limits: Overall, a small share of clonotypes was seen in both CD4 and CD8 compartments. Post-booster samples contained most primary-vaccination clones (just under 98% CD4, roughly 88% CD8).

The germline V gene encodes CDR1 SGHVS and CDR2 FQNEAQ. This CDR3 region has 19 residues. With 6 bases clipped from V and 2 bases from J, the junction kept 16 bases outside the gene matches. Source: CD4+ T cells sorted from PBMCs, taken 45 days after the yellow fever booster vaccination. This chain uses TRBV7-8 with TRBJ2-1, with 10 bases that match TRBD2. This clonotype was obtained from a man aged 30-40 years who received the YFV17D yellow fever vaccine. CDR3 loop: CASSPKPASGSVTYNEQFF. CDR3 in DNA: TGTGCCAGCAGTCCAAAGCCCGCTAGCGGGAGTGTCACCTACAATGAGCAGTTCTTC.